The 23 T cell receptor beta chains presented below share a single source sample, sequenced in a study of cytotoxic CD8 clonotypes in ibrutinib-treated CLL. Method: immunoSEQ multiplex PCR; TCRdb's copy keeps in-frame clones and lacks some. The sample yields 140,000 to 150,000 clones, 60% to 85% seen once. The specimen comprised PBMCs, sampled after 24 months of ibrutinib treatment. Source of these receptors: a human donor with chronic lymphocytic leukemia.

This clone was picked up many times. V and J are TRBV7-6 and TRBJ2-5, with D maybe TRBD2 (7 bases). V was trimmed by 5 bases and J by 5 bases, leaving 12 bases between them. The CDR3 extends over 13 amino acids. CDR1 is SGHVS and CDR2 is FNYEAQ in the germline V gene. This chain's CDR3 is CASSRGGGETQYF. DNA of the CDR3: TGTGCCAGCAGCAGGGGGGGCGGGGAGACCCAGTACTTC.

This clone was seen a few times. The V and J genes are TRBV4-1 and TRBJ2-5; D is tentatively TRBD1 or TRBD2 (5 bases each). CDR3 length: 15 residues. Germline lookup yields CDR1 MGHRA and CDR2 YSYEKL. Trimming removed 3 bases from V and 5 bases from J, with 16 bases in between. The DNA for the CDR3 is TGCGCCAGCAGCCATCCCGGGACGGTGACGGAGACCCAGTACTTC. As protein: CASSHPGTVTETQYF.

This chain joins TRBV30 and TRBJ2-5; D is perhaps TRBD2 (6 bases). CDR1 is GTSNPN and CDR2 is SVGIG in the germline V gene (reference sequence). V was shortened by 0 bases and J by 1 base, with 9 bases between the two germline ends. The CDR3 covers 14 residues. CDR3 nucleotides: TGTGCCTGGAGTGTAGTGGGGGGCCAAGAGACCCAGTACTTC. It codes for CAWSVVGGQETQYF.

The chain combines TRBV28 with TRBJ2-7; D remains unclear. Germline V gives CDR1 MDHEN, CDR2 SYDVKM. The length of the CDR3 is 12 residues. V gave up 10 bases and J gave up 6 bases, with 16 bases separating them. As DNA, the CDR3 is TGTGCCACCTCAGGTCAGGTGCCCGAGCAGTACTTC. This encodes CATSGQVPEQYF.

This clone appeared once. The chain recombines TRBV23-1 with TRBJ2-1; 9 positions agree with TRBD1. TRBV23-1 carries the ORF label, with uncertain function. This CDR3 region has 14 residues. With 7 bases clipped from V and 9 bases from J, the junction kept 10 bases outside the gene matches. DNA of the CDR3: TGCGCCAGCATGTTGGGACAGGGAGGTGGTGAGCAGTTCTTC. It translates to CASMLGQGGGEQFF.

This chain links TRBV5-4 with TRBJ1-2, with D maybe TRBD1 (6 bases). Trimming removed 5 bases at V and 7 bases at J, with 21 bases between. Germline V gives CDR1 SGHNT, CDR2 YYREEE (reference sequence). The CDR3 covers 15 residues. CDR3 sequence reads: CASRIPGGRNGGYTF. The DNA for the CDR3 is TGTGCCAGCAGAATACCGGGGGGGCGCAATGGTGGCTACACCTTC.

The CDR3 DNA sequence: TGTGCCAGCAGCCCCAAGGGGGCGGATACGCAGTATTTT. Translating it yields CASSPKGADTQYF. The chain couples TRBV7-9 to TRBJ2-3; TRBD1 matches at 7 bases. The CDR3 consists of 13 residues. Trimming at V came to 5 bases and at J to 6 bases, leaving 5 bases not matched to a gene. The germline V gene has CDR1 SEHNR and CDR2 FQNEAQ (reference sequence).

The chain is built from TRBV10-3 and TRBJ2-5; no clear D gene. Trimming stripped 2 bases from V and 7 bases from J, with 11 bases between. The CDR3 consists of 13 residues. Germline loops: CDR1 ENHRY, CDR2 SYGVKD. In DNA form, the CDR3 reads TGTGCCATCAGTGAGCCAACGGTGGGGACCCAGTACTTC. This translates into CAISEPTVGTQYF.

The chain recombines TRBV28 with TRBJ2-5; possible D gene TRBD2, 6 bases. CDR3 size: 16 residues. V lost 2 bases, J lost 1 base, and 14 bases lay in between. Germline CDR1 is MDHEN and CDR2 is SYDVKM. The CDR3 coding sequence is TGTGCCAGCAGTTTAGGCGGGGCGAGGTTCCAAGAGACCCAGTACTTC. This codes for CASSLGGARFQETQYF.

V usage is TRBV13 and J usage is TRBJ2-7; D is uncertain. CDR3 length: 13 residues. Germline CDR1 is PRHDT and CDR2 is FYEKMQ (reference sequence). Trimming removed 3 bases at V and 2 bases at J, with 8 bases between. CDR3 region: CASSLDQPYEQYF. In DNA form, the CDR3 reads TGTGCCAGCAGCTTGGATCAGCCCTACGAGCAGTACTTC. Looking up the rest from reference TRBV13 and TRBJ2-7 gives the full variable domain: AAGVIQSPRHLIKEKRETATLKCYPIPRHDTVYWYQQGPGQDPQFLISFYEKMQSDKGSIPDRFSAQQFSDYHSELNMSSLELGDSALYFCASSLDQPYEQYFGPGTRLTVT.

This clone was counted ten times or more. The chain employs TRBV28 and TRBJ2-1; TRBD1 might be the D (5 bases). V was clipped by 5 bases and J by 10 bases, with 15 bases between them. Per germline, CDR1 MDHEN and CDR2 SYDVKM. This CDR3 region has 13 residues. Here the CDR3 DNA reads TGTGCCAGCAGTCCCTGGACAAGGGCAGAGCAGTTCTTC. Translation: CASSPWTRAEQFF.

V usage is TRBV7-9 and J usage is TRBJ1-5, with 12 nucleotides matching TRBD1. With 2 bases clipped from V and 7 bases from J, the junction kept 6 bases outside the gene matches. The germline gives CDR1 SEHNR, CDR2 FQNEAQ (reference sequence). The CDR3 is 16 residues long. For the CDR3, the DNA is TGTGCCAGCAGCTTACACGGGACAGGGGGCGACCAGCCCCAGCATTTT. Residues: CASSLHGTGGDQPQHF. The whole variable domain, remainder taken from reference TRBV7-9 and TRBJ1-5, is DTGVSQNPRHKITKRGQNVTFRCDPISEHNRLYWYRQTLGQGPEFLTYFQNEAQLEKSRLLSDRFSAERPKGSFSTLEIQRTEQGDSAMYLCASSLHGTGGDQPQHFGDGTRLSIL.

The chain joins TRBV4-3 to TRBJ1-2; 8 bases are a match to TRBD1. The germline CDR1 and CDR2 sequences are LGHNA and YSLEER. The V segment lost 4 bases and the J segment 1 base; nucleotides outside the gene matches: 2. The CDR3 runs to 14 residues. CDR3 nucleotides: TGCGCCAGCAGCCCCGGACAGGGTAACTATGGCTACACCTTC. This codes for CASSPGQGNYGYTF.

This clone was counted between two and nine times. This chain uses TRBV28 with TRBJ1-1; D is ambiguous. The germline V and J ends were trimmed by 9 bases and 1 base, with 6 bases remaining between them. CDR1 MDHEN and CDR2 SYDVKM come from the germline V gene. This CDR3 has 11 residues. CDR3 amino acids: CARAENTEAFF. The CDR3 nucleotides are TGTGCCAGGGCGGAGAACACTGAAGCTTTCTTT.

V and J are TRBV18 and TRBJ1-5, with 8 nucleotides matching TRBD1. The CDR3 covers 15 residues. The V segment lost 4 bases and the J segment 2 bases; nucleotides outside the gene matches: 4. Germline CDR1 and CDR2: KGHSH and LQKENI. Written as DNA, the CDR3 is TGTGCCAGCTCACGGGTGACAGGGGGCAATCAGCCCCAGCATTTT. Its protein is CASSRVTGGNQPQHF.

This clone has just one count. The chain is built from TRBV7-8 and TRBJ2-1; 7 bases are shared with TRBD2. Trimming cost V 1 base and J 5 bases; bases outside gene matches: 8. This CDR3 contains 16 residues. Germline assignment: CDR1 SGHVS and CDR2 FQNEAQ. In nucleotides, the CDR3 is TGTGCCAGCAGCTTAGGGGCTAGCGGATGGCACAATGAGCAGTTCTTC. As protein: CASSLGASGWHNEQFF.

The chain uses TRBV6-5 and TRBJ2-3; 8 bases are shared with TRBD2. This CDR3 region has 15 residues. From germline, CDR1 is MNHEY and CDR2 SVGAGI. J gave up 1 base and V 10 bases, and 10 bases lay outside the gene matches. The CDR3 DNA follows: TGTGCCACCAGATTCGGGGGGGGAGGCACAGATACGCAGTATTTT. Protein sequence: CATRFGGGGTDTQYF.

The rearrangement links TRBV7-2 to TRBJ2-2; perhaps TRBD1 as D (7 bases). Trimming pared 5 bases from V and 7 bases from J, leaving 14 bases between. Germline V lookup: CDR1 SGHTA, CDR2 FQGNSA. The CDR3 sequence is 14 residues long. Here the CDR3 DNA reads TGTGCCAGCAGCCCCCGGAGGGACAGCGGGGAGCTGTTTTTT. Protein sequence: CASSPRRDSGELFF.

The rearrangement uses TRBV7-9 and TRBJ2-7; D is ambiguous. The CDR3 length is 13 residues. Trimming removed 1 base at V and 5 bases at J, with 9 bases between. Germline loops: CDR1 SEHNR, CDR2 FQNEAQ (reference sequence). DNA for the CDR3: TGTGCCAGCAGCTTAGGGGCTGGGGACGAGCAGTACTTC. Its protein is CASSLGAGDEQYF.

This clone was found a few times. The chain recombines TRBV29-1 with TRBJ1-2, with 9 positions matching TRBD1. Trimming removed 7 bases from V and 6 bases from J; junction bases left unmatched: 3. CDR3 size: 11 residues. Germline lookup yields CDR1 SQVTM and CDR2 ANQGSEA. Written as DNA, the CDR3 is TGCAGCGGAGGACAGGGGCATGGCTACACCTTC. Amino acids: CSGGQGHGYTF.

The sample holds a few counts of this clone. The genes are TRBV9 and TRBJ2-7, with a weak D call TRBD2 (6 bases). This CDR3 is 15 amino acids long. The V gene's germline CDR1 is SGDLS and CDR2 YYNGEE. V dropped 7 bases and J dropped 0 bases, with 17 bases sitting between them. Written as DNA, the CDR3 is TGTGCCAGCCCGGGGAAGGCCGGGAGCTCCTACGAGCAGTACTTC. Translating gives CASPGKAGSSYEQYF.

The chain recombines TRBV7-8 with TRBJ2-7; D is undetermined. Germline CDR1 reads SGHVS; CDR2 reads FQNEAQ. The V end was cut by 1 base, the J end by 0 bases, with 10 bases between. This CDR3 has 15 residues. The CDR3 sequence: CASSLGGDGSYEQYF. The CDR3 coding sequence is TGTGCCAGCAGCTTAGGCGGAGATGGCTCCTACGAGCAGTACTTC.

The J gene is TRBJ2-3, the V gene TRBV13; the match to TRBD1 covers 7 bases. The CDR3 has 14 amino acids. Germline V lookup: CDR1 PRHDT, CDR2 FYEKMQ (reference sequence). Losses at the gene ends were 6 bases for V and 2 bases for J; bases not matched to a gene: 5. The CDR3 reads CASRKGADTDTQYF. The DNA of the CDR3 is TGTGCCAGCAGGAAGGGGGCCGACACAGATACGCAGTATTTT.